The table lists the clone carrying this TCR beta chain with a count of one. The sample is drawn from a study of cytomegalovirus exposure and HLA in healthy donors. The CDR3 is made up of 19 amino acids. The V and J ends lost 6 bases and 1 base, in that order; junction bases with no gene match: 19. Germline V gives CDR1 KGHSH, CDR2 LQKENI. The PCR contained 60 Vbeta and 13 Jbeta primers. Produced via immunoSEQ multiplex PCR; TCRdb's table is partial and in-frame only. The repertoire includes roughly 200,000 clones, around 88% of them detected once, and 1.5% to 2% sits in the top ten. The chain combines TRBV18 with TRBJ1-1, with 8 bases identical to TRBD1. The sequencing sample was made of PBMCs. The sequence derives from a middle-aged man in good health and CMV-seropositive. This CDR3 reads CASSTKGGMRTGKNTEAFF. The CDR3 DNA reads TGTGCCAGCTCCACCAAGGGGGGGATGAGGACAGGGAAGAACACTGAAGCTTTCTTT.